One and the same sample provided the 21 T cell receptor beta chains below, sequenced in a study of cytomegalovirus exposure and HLA in healthy donors. Clones were read by immunoSEQ multiplex PCR, and TCRdb kept only the in-frame ones, dropping some. The table shows around 200,000 clones, with approximately 83% occurring only once. The sequenced material came from PBMCs. Every receptor here comes from a woman under 30 in good health and CMV-seropositive.

The chain carries TRBV2 and TRBJ2-3; TRBD2 matches at 11 bases. J gave up 4 bases and V 8 bases, and 8 bases lay outside the gene matches. In germline, CDR1 is SNHLY, CDR2 FYNNEI. The CDR3 contains 15 residues. The CDR3 sequence: CASGKLAGVPDTQYF. CDR3 nucleotide sequence: TGTGCCAGCGGGAAACTAGCGGGGGTCCCAGATACGCAGTATTTT.

This sequence joins TRBV27 and TRBJ2-1; 7 bases agree with TRBD1. The CDR3 totals 13 residues. Germline values: CDR1 MNHEY, CDR2 SMNVEV (reference sequence). V shed 3 bases, J shed 10 bases, and the junction held 6 bases outside the gene matches. For the CDR3, the DNA is TGTGCCAGCAGTTTCTCTGGGGGACAGGAGCAGTTCTTC. Translating gives CASSFSGGQEQFF.

This clone has just a few counts. J is TRBJ1-2 and V is TRBV9; D possibly corresponds to TRBD1 (6 bases). Germline-derived CDR1 and CDR2 are SGDLS and YYNGEE. This CDR3 is 15 amino acids long. The V end lost 0 bases, the J end lost 0 bases, and 9 bases lay between the germline ends. Here the CDR3 reads CASSVGQAPNYGYTF. CDR3 bases: TGTGCCAGCAGCGTAGGACAGGCGCCTAACTATGGCTACACCTTC.

This chain connects TRBV11-1 to TRBJ1-1, with D perhaps TRBD1 (6 bases). V lost 4 bases and J 1 base, leaving 10 bases between the germline ends. This CDR3 comprises 14 residues. In germline, CDR1 is SGHAT, CDR2 FQDESV (reference sequence). In nucleotides, the CDR3 is TGTGCCAGCAGCTCTCGGGACAAGAACACTGAAGCTTTCTTT. This gives the protein CASSSRDKNTEAFF.

The chain is built from TRBV15 and TRBJ2-1, with D perhaps matching TRBD1 (6 bases). Between the trimmed V and J ends, which lost 5 bases and 5 bases, there was a span of 10 bases. There are 13 residues in the CDR3. Per the germline V gene, CDR1 is LNHNV and CDR2 is YYDKDF (reference sequence). CDR3 DNA sequence: TGTGCCACCAGCTTTGGACAGCACAATGAGCAGTTCTTC. Residues: CATSFGQHNEQFF.

This chain connects TRBV25-1 to TRBJ1-3; no definite D call. CDR3 length: 16 residues. The V end was cut by 0 bases, the J end by 0 bases, with 9 bases between. Germline-derived CDR1 and CDR2 are MGHDK and SYGVNS. For the CDR3, the DNA is TGTGCCAGCAGTGAATACTCCAGGATCTCTGGAAACACCATATATTTT. Its protein product is CASSEYSRISGNTIYF.

The gene calls are TRBV9 and TRBJ2-7; 9 positions agree with TRBD1. V was clipped by 3 bases and J by 6 bases; unmatched bases: 7. This CDR3 is built from 14 residues. CDR1 is SGDLS and CDR2 is YYNGEE in the germline V gene. CDR3 sequence: CASSERDRAGEQYF. The DNA of the CDR3 is TGTGCCAGCAGCGAAAGGGACAGGGCGGGCGAGCAGTACTTC.

DNA of the CDR3: TGTGCCAGCAGCTCTACCGGGACAGGGACTGGCTACACCTTC. Protein sequence: CASSSTGTGTGYTF. The V and J genes are TRBV28 and TRBJ1-2; TRBD1 matches at 9 bases. The CDR3 consists of 14 residues. V dropped 6 bases and J dropped 7; count of bases not matched to a gene: 9. Germline V gene lookup returns CDR1 MDHEN and CDR2 SYDVKM.

CDR3 region: CAGEGSLSYEQYF. The CDR3 DNA reads TGTGCCGGCGAGGGCAGTCTCTCCTACGAGCAGTACTTC. J is TRBJ2-7 and V is TRBV6-4; D perhaps matches TRBD2 (5 bases). Germline loops: CDR1 MRHNA, CDR2 SNTAGT. CDR3 length equals 13 residues. Trimming stripped 11 bases from V and 0 bases from J, with 14 bases between.

This clone was detected a few times. The chain uses TRBV6-1 and TRBJ1-5, with D unresolved. V was trimmed by 2 bases and J by 3 bases, leaving 14 bases between them. From germline, CDR1 is MNHNS and CDR2 SASEGT. The CDR3 consists of 16 residues. The CDR3 loop reads CASSEPGIHYNQPQHF. CDR3 in DNA: TGTGCCAGCAGTGAACCGGGGATCCACTACAATCAGCCCCAGCATTTT.

This chain uses TRBV6-1 with TRBJ1-1, with D uncertain. Trimming shortened V by 4 bases and J by 1 base, and 10 bases separated the two germline ends. The germline gives CDR1 MNHNS, CDR2 SASEGT. The CDR3 runs to 14 residues. This chain's CDR3 is CASSALLENTEAFF. The CDR3 bases are TGTGCCAGCAGTGCCCTGTTAGAGAACACTGAAGCTTTCTTT.

The rearrangement joins TRBV27 to TRBJ2-7; a weak D match, TRBD2 (5 bases). The germline gives CDR1 MNHEY, CDR2 SMNVEV (reference sequence). CDR3 length: 18 residues. Trimming shortened V by 2 bases and J by 2 bases, and 22 bases separated the two germline ends. The CDR3 region has the DNA TGTGCCAGCAGTTTAGCCCCCCCGAGAGGGCGCCTTCCCTACGAGCAGTACTTC. Translating gives CASSLAPPRGRLPYEQYF.

The CDR3 DNA reads TGCGCCAGCAGCTTGGGTCTATCTGTAGCGGGGGGGCCTATTAGCACAGATACGCAGTATTTT. Translating it yields CASSLGLSVAGGPISTDTQYF. This chain joins TRBV5-1 and TRBJ2-3, with TRBD2 identical over 11 bases. Germline values: CDR1 SGHRS, CDR2 YFSETQ. The CDR3 is 21 amino acids. J gave up 0 bases and V 0 bases, and 15 bases lay outside the gene matches.

The rearrangement joins TRBV5-1 to TRBJ2-5; TRBD1 agrees at 8 bases. With 4 bases clipped from V and 4 bases from J, the junction kept 6 bases outside the gene matches. Germline V CDR1 and CDR2: SGHRS, YFSETQ. This CDR3 spans 14 amino acids. The CDR3 region has the DNA TGCGCCAGCAGCGTCGGACAGGGTGGAGAGACCCAGTACTTC. It translates to CASSVGQGGETQYF. The variable domain in full, completed from reference TRBV5-1 and TRBJ2-5, reads KAGVTQTPRYLIKTRGQQVTLSCSPISGHRSVSWYQQTPGQGLQFLFEYFSETQRNKGNFPGRFSGRQFSNSRSEMNVSTLELGDSALYLCASSVGQGGETQYFGPGTRLLVL.

The table lists this clone with many counts. The chain couples TRBV7-8 to TRBJ2-2; 7 bases are a match to TRBD1. V lost 4 bases, J lost 3 bases, and 2 bases stayed unmatched. CDR1 and CDR2 (germline): SGHVS, FQNEAQ. The CDR3 sequence is 14 residues long. In DNA, the CDR3 is TGTGCCAGCAGCTCAGGGACAGACACCGGGGAGCTGTTTTTT. Translated: CASSSGTDTGELFF.

Of note for this clone: Other DNA sequences from this sample encode an identical CDR3 as well. The rearrangement uses TRBV27 and TRBJ2-3; D is uncertain. The CDR3 is made up of 13 amino acids. V lost 6 bases to trimming and J lost 0 bases, with 7 bases between them. From germline, CDR1 is MNHEY and CDR2 SMNVEV (reference sequence). The CDR3 coding sequence is TGTGCCAGCAGCCTCTCGAGCACAGATACGCAGTATTTT. Translating gives CASSLSSTDTQYF.

V usage is TRBV15 and J usage is TRBJ2-2; a weak D match, TRBD2 (6 bases). There are 17 residues in the CDR3. CDR1 and CDR2 from the germline V gene are LNHNV and YYDKDF (reference sequence). The V end was cut by 3 bases, the J end by 0 bases, with 14 bases between. The CDR3: CATSSTGETTNTGELFF. The CDR3 DNA follows: TGTGCCACCAGCAGTACGGGGGAGACTACGAACACCGGGGAGCTGTTTTTT.

This clone was counted a single time. The chain employs TRBV5-1 and TRBJ2-4, with 9 positions matching TRBD1. The CDR3 length is 18 residues. The germline CDR1 and CDR2 sequences are SGHRS and YFSETQ. The V gene end was trimmed by 1 base and the J gene end by 3 bases; junction bases not matched to a gene: 11. CDR3 sequence reads: CASSLRQGGSGVKNIQYF. In nucleotides, the CDR3 is TGCGCCAGCAGCTTGAGACAGGGGGGGTCAGGAGTCAAAAACATTCAGTACTTC.

This clone was observed a handful of times. The rearrangement links TRBV4-1 to TRBJ1-5, with 8 bases aligning to TRBD1. CDR3 length equals 15 residues. The germline V gene encodes CDR1 MGHRA and CDR2 YSYEKL. V was clipped by 1 base and J by 6 bases; unmatched bases: 5. In DNA, the CDR3 is TGCGCCAGCAGCCAAGGGCAGGGGGCTGGTCAGCCCCAGCATTTT. Translated, it gives CASSQGQGAGQPQHF.

The chain recombines TRBV7-9 with TRBJ2-1; 7 bases map to TRBD1. The CDR3 extends over 15 amino acids. The germline V gene has CDR1 SEHNR and CDR2 FQNEAQ (reference sequence). V shed 4 bases and J 1 base; nucleotides not matched to a gene: 4. The CDR3 DNA is TGTGCCAGCAGCTCGCTGACAGGGTCCTACAATGAGCAGTTCTTC. Encoded protein: CASSSLTGSYNEQFF. Complete variable domain (other parts from reference TRBV7-9 and TRBJ2-1): DTGVSQNPRHKITKRGQNVTFRCDPISEHNRLYWYRQTLGQGPEFLTYFQNEAQLEKSRLLSDRFSAERPKGSFSTLEIQRTEQGDSAMYLCASSSLTGSYNEQFFGPGTRLTVL.

This sequence joins TRBV27 and TRBJ1-4; a weak D match, TRBD1 (6 bases). The CDR3 spans 14 residues. Per germline, CDR1 MNHEY and CDR2 SMNVEV (reference sequence). Trimming shortened V by 1 base and J by 8 bases, and 11 bases separated the two germline ends. CDR3 sequence: CASSLLGTREKLFF. Here the CDR3 DNA reads TGTGCCAGCAGTTTATTGGGGACACGGGAAAAACTGTTTTTT.